The next 30 T cell receptor beta chains were all read from a single sample in a study of shared clonotypes between healthy human individuals. Produced via immunoSEQ multiplex PCR; TCRdb's table is partial and in-frame only. The sample lists some 1.4 million clones; roughly 96% were seen once. Sample: naive CD4+ T cells sorted from blood. Regarding subset: CD45RA+ positively selected. The origin of the receptors is a man aged 25 to 40 in good health.

With respect to this clone: One end of the junction does not line up with germline, which may come from a read error. The V gene is TRBV7-9, the J gene TRBJ2-5, with 7 bases identical to TRBD1. The CDR3 loop spans 12 amino acids. The germline V gene has CDR1 SEHNR and CDR2 FQNEAQ (reference sequence). The CDR3: CASSLARQGMHF. CDR3 DNA sequence: TGTGCCAGCAGCTTAGCTCGACAGGGTATGCACTTC.

This rearrangement joins TRBV28 to TRBJ1-5; D ambiguous. The CDR3 loop spans 15 amino acids. The V and J ends lost 1 base and 3 bases respectively, with 10 bases between them. The V gene's germline CDR1 is MDHEN and CDR2 SYDVKM. The CDR3 region is CASSLFVWVNQPQHF. DNA for the CDR3: TGTGCCAGCAGTTTATTCGTATGGGTCAATCAGCCCCAGCATTTT.

The chain employs TRBV5-4 and TRBJ2-3; the D is unclear. The CDR3 is made up of 13 amino acids. Trimming took 6 bases from V and 2 from J, leaving 10 bases between them. Germline values: CDR1 SGHNT, CDR2 YYREEE (reference sequence). CDR3 in amino acids: CASKRQFTDTQYF. The CDR3, as DNA: TGTGCCAGCAAACGACAATTCACAGATACGCAGTATTTT. The full variable domain, with the rest looked up from reference TRBV5-4 and TRBJ2-3, is ETGVTQSPTHLIKTRGQQVTLRCSSQSGHNTVSWYQQALGQGPQFIFQYYREEENGRGNFPPRFSGLQFPNYSSELNVNALELDDSALYLCASKRQFTDTQYFGPGTRLTVL.

Concerning this clone itself: The same CDR3 also results from other DNA sequences found in this sample. The rearrangement uses TRBV5-1 and TRBJ2-7; no definite D call. The CDR3 contains 12 residues. With 0 bases removed from V and 3 bases from J, the gap between germline ends came to 4 bases. Germline V gene data show CDR1 as SGHRS and CDR2 as YFSETQ. As DNA, the CDR3 is TGCGCCAGCAGCTTGGGCGGCTACGAGCAGTACTTC. The encoded protein is CASSLGGYEQYF.

The CDR3 coding sequence is TGTGCCAGCTCACAAAGGACGGCAACTAATGAAAAACTGTTTTTT. Encoded protein: CASSQRTATNEKLFF. The chain has TRBV18 and TRBJ1-4; D is undetermined. V was pared by 4 bases and J by 0 bases, with 9 bases between. CDR1 KGHSH and CDR2 LQKENI come from the germline V gene. CDR3 length: 15 residues.

The chain recombines TRBV7-3 with TRBJ2-2; 9 bases map to TRBD2. Germline values: CDR1 SGHTA, CDR2 FQGTGA. J was trimmed by 1 base and V by 3 bases; bases with no gene match: 0. The CDR3 extends over 15 amino acids. For the CDR3, the DNA is TGTGCCAGCAGCTTGACTAGCGGGAACACCGGGGAGCTGTTTTTT. This sequence encodes CASSLTSGNTGELFF.

V and J are TRBV7-9 and TRBJ2-2, with TRBD1 matching over 7 bases. This CDR3 is built from 16 residues. J was trimmed by 6 bases and V by 5 bases; bases with no gene match: 12. Per germline, CDR1 SEHNR and CDR2 FQNEAQ (reference sequence). The CDR3 nucleotides read TGTGCCAGCAGCCGGATGGCAGGGGGAATAGCCGGGGAGCTGTTTTTT. This gives the protein CASSRMAGGIAGELFF.

The J gene is TRBJ2-7, the V gene TRBV28; 7 bases are a match to TRBD1. V gave up 6 bases and J gave up 4 bases; unmatched junction bases: 6. Germline V gene sequence: CDR1 MDHEN, CDR2 SYDVKM. CDR3 length equals 13 residues. CDR3: CASRETGMYEQYF. CDR3 DNA: TGTGCCAGCAGGGAGACAGGGATGTACGAGCAGTACTTC.

This chain joins TRBV18 and TRBJ2-7, with a possible D match to TRBD1 (6 bases). The CDR3 runs 18 residues. The V end was cut by 1 base, the J end by 7 bases, with 26 bases between. The germline V gene has CDR1 KGHSH and CDR2 LQKENI. As DNA, the CDR3 is TGTGCCAGCTCACCACTTGCCGTGGGGGCCTCCTACTCCGAGGAGCAGTACTTC. Translating it yields CASSPLAVGASYSEEQYF. The full variable domain, its missing parts supplied by reference TRBV18 and TRBJ2-7, is NAGVMQNPRHLVRRRGQEARLRCSPMKGHSHVYWYRQLPEEGLKFMVYLQKENIIDESGMPKERFSAEFPKEGPSILRIQQVVRGDSAAYFCASSPLAVGASYSEEQYFGPGTRLTVT.

This chain uses TRBV7-3 with TRBJ1-1, with a possible D match to TRBD1 (6 bases). CDR1 is SGHTA, CDR2 FQGTGA, per germline. The CDR3 consists of 15 residues. Trimming shortened V by 2 bases and J by 1 base, and 11 bases separated the two germline ends. The CDR3 bases are TGTGCCAGCAGCTTATATGGGGGCGGGAACACTGAAGCTTTCTTT. Its protein product is CASSLYGGGNTEAFF.

V usage is TRBV6-5 and J usage is TRBJ2-4, with 8 bases aligning to TRBD1. After removal of 6 bases from V and 6 bases from J, the junction contained 10 bases not matched to a gene. The CDR3 sequence is 15 residues long. Germline V gene data show CDR1 as MNHEY and CDR2 as SVGAGI. The CDR3 loop is CASRNIRGPGNIQYF. As DNA, the CDR3 is TGTGCCAGCAGAAACATCAGGGGGCCCGGAAACATTCAGTACTTC.

Of note for this clone: The sample has other DNA sequences that encode this CDR3 too. The chain uses TRBV18 and TRBJ2-7, with TRBD2 identical over 10 bases. Trimming took 1 base from V and 0 from J; bases not matched to a gene: 0. Germline loops: CDR1 KGHSH, CDR2 LQKENI. CDR3 size: 15 residues. The CDR3: CASSPRTSGSYEQYF. Written as DNA, the CDR3 is TGTGCCAGCTCACCACGGACTAGCGGCTCCTACGAGCAGTACTTC.

This chain links TRBV11-2 with TRBJ1-2, with no clear D. Looked up from germline, CDR1 is SGHAT and CDR2 is FQNNGV. V shed 7 bases and J shed 5 bases, with 11 bases lying between them. CDR3 length: 12 amino acids. This chain's CDR3 is CASNHQEYGYTF. In nucleotides, the CDR3 is TGTGCCAGCAACCATCAGGAGTATGGCTACACCTTC.

The rearrangement joins TRBV6-4 to TRBJ2-1; the match to TRBD2 covers 7 bases. V lost 6 bases, J lost 9 bases, and 11 bases stayed unmatched. Germline loops: CDR1 MRHNA, CDR2 SNTAGT. CDR3 length: 14 amino acids. CDR3 sequence: CASRLGAGRGEQFF. The CDR3 DNA is TGTGCCAGCAGACTCGGAGCGGGAAGGGGTGAGCAGTTCTTC.

The CDR3: CASSFRGFTDTQYF. As DNA, the CDR3 is TGTGCCAGCAGCTTTAGGGGTTTCACAGATACGCAGTATTTT. V gene TRBV11-2 combines with J gene TRBJ2-3, with a tentative D call TRBD1 (5 bases). Germline V CDR1 and CDR2: SGHAT, FQNNGV. V was pared by 3 bases and J by 2 bases, with 9 bases between. CDR3 length: 14 amino acids.

The chain couples TRBV11-2 to TRBJ2-7; D is undetermined. In germline, CDR1 is SGHAT, CDR2 FQNNGV. V dropped 1 base and J dropped 2 bases, with 9 bases sitting between them. CDR3 length: 14 residues. The CDR3 here is CASSLANPPYEQYF. The CDR3 nucleotides are TGTGCCAGCAGCTTAGCGAACCCACCCTACGAGCAGTACTTC.

This clone was observed once. CDR3 in DNA: TGTGCCAGCAACTCCCCGGGACATATCTACGAGCAGTACTTC. This sequence encodes CASNSPGHIYEQYF. V usage is TRBV6-1 and J usage is TRBJ2-7; D is possibly TRBD1 (6 bases). Germline V gives CDR1 MNHNS, CDR2 SASEGT. V lost 7 bases and J 3 bases, leaving 16 bases between the germline ends. The CDR3 has 14 residues.

J is TRBJ2-1 and V is TRBV5-1, with a tentative D call TRBD2 (6 bases). V shed 0 bases and J shed 2 bases, with 12 bases lying between them. CDR3 size: 16 residues. Looked up from germline, CDR1 is SGHRS and CDR2 is YFSETQ. In nucleotides, the CDR3 is TGCGCCAGCAGCTTGGGTGGGAGGCCCACCTACAATGAGCAGTTCTTC. This translates into CASSLGGRPTYNEQFF.

The J gene is TRBJ1-4, the V gene TRBV28, with TRBD1 matching over 12 bases. CDR3 size: 17 residues. J gave up 7 bases and V 6 bases, and 12 bases lay outside the gene matches. Germline V lookup: CDR1 MDHEN, CDR2 SYDVKM. The CDR3 DNA reads as TGTGCCAGCAGGCGTCCCGGGACAGGGGGCGAGGGTGAAAAACTGTTTTTT. Protein sequence: CASRRPGTGGEGEKLFF.

The gene calls are TRBV15 and TRBJ2-1; D is ambiguous. From germline, CDR1 is LNHNV and CDR2 YYDKDF (reference sequence). With 7 bases removed from V and 2 bases from J, the gap between germline ends came to 18 bases. The length of the CDR3 is 16 residues. In DNA, the CDR3 is TGTGCCACCAAGACCCATTTCGGGTTGGCCTACAATGAGCAGTTCTTC. It specifies CATKTHFGLAYNEQFF.

The chain is built from TRBV11-2 and TRBJ2-4; D not certain. The CDR3 length is 11 residues. Trimming cost V 0 bases and J 9 bases, with 3 bases left between them. The V gene's germline CDR1 is SGHAT and CDR2 FQNNGV. CDR3 in amino acids: CASSLELIQYF. In DNA form, the CDR3 reads TGTGCCAGCAGCTTAGAACTCATTCAGTACTTC.

V is TRBV7-6 and J is TRBJ2-7; TRBD1 aligns across 7 bases. Germline V gene lookup returns CDR1 SGHVS and CDR2 FNYEAQ. This CDR3 comprises 15 residues. V shed 1 base and J 6 bases; nucleotides not matched to a gene: 9. The DNA for the CDR3 is TGTGCCAGCAGCTTAGGTCTGGGACAGAACTCCGAGCAGTACTTC. Translated, it gives CASSLGLGQNSEQYF.

The chain recombines TRBV11-2 with TRBJ2-2; D perhaps matches TRBD2 (6 bases). This CDR3 has 14 residues. Per the germline V gene, CDR1 is SGHAT and CDR2 is FQNNGV. With 5 bases removed from V and 6 bases from J, the gap between germline ends came to 13 bases. CDR3 DNA: TGTGCCAGCAGCAGATGGGACTTGGCCGGGGAGCTGTTTTTT. This translates into CASSRWDLAGELFF.

The genes are TRBV21-1 and TRBJ2-5; the table's D call of TRBD2 was not tested on the DNA. TRBV21-1 is a listed pseudogene. The CDR3 sequence is 19 residues long. CDR3 nucleotides: TGTGCCAGCACCGAAGGAGCCGAGAACCCAACTAAGAGGGAAGAGACCCAGTACTTC. As protein: CASTEGAENPTKREETQYF.

The CDR3 spells CASSPRDRGGYGYTF. The CDR3 region has the DNA TGTGCCAGCTCACCCCGAGACAGGGGAGGCTATGGCTACACCTTC. The chain has TRBV18 and TRBJ1-2, with 8 bases matching TRBD1. The CDR3 sequence is 15 residues long. The trim removed 3 bases at V and 4 bases at J, leaving 7 bases unmatched. CDR1 KGHSH and CDR2 LQKENI come from the germline V gene.

In nucleotides, the CDR3 is TGCAGCGCAAGGAAGGGTCAGCCCCAGCATTTT. Encoded protein: CSARKGQPQHF. The chain recombines TRBV20-1 with TRBJ1-5; the D is unclear. From germline, CDR1 is DFQATT and CDR2 SNEGSKA (reference sequence). This CDR3 is 11 amino acids long.

The genes are TRBV29-1 and TRBJ2-3; possible D gene TRBD2, 6 bases. This CDR3 contains 12 residues. CDR1 SQVTM and CDR2 ANQGSEA come from the germline V gene. The V and J ends lost 1 base and 9 bases respectively, with 11 bases between them. CDR3 nucleotides: TGCAGCGTTGAAGTGGAGGGTTGGACGCAGTATTTT. It yields the protein CSVEVEGWTQYF.

The chain uses TRBV2 and TRBJ1-3, with TRBD1 as a possible D gene (5 bases). The CDR3 contains 14 residues. Per germline, CDR1 SNHLY and CDR2 FYNNEI. The germline V and J ends were trimmed by 5 bases and 4 bases, with 12 bases remaining between them. CDR3 sequence: CASSLGGLGNTIYF. CDR3 nucleotides: TGTGCCAGCAGTCTTGGGGGACTGGGAAACACCATATATTTT.

The genes are TRBV11-3 and TRBJ2-3; TRBD2 aligns across 7 bases. Germline V gene sequence: CDR1 SGHNT, CDR2 YENEEA. With 1 base clipped from V and 0 bases from J, the junction kept 7 bases outside the gene matches. The CDR3 has 17 residues. DNA of the CDR3: TGTGCCAGCAGCTTAGGGCCGGGACTACCTAGCACAGATACGCAGTATTTT. This encodes CASSLGPGLPSTDTQYF.

The chain couples TRBV14 to TRBJ2-3; no clear D. V lost 0 bases to trimming and J lost 1 base, with 5 bases between them. The CDR3 is 14 amino acids. CDR1 SGHDN and CDR2 FVKESK come from the germline V gene. The CDR3: CASSQDRGTDTQYF. Written as DNA, the CDR3 is TGTGCCAGCAGCCAAGATAGGGGCACAGATACGCAGTATTTT.